These 28 T cell receptor beta chains were all obtained from the same sample, sequenced in a study of T cell responses to AZD1222 COVID-19 vaccine. Sequenced by immunoSEQ multiplex PCR; TCRdb stores in-frame clones only, minus some. The sample lists some 170,000 clones; around 90% were seen once. Sequences were derived from peripheral blood, sampled 28 days after the second dose of the MenACWY control vaccine. The source of these receptors is an adult who received the MenACWY meningococcal vaccine as a control.

This rearrangement joins TRBV25-1 to TRBJ1-2; 11 bases agree with TRBD1. J was trimmed by 8 bases and V by 3 bases; bases with no gene match: 14. From germline, CDR1 is MGHDK and CDR2 SYGVNS. This CDR3 contains 17 residues. The CDR3 sequence: CASSDDVLGTGGYGYTF. As DNA, the CDR3 is TGTGCCAGCAGTGACGACGTACTGGGGACAGGGGGATACGGCTACACCTTC.

The rearrangement links TRBV5-1 to TRBJ1-6; D possibly corresponds to TRBD1 (6 bases). Germline V lookup: CDR1 SGHRS, CDR2 YFSETQ. V lost 0 bases, J lost 7 bases, and 8 bases lay in between. The CDR3 runs to 14 residues. CDR3 residues: CASSLGQENSPLHF. In DNA form, the CDR3 reads TGCGCCAGCAGCTTGGGACAGGAAAATTCACCCCTCCACTTT.

This chain links TRBV11-2 with TRBJ1-5; unclear D gene. The V and J ends lost 2 bases and 2 bases respectively, with 10 bases between them. CDR1 and CDR2 from the germline V gene are SGHAT and FQNNGV. The CDR3 runs to 15 residues. CDR3 region: CASSLIGPGNQPQHF. As DNA, the CDR3 is TGTGCCAGCAGCTTAATCGGGCCGGGCAATCAGCCCCAGCATTTT.

The CDR3 DNA sequence: TGTGCCAGCAGCTTACTTGGGGGGACGGGGGAGACCCAGTACTTC. Protein product: CASSLLGGTGETQYF. The J gene is TRBJ2-5, the V gene TRBV7-2, with D possibly TRBD2 on 6 matching bases. This CDR3 spans 15 amino acids. The V end was cut by 2 bases, the J end by 5 bases, with 15 bases between. The germline V gene has CDR1 SGHTA and CDR2 FQGNSA.

The J gene is TRBJ2-1, the V gene TRBV27, with 7 bases identical to TRBD2. The CDR3 is 16 amino acids. Germline CDR1 and CDR2: MNHEY and SMNVEV (reference sequence). The V and J ends lost 6 bases and 3 bases, in that order; junction bases with no gene match: 11. The CDR3 DNA is TGTGCCAGCAGCCCGGCTAGCGGCTCGGGCTACAATGAGCAGTTCTTC. Residues: CASSPASGSGYNEQFF.

The chain couples TRBV6-5 to TRBJ2-7; D is uncertain. The germline gives CDR1 MNHEY, CDR2 SVGAGI. CDR3 length: 15 amino acids. Trimming shortened V by 0 bases and J by 4 bases, and 13 bases separated the two germline ends. CDR3 in amino acids: CASSYSGRPYYEQYF. For the CDR3, the DNA is TGTGCCAGCAGTTACTCTGGACGGCCTTATTACGAGCAGTACTTC.

V usage is TRBV6-2 or TRBV6-3 and J usage is TRBJ1-6; perhaps TRBD1 as D (5 bases). V shed 5 bases and J shed 9 bases, with 14 bases lying between them. The CDR3 sequence is 14 residues long. Germline V gene data show CDR1 as MNHEY and CDR2 as SVGEGT. CDR3: CASSATTVSSPLHF. CDR3 sequence (DNA): TGTGCCAGCAGTGCCACGACAGTTTCTTCACCCCTCCACTTT.

The rearrangement uses TRBV5-1 and TRBJ2-7, with 8 bases lining up with TRBD1. Germline V gene data show CDR1 as SGHRS and CDR2 as YFSETQ. The V and J ends lost 5 bases and 3 bases, in that order; junction bases with no gene match: 7. This CDR3 has 14 amino acids. CDR3 DNA sequence: TGCGCCAGCAGTTGGGACAGGACCAGCTACGAGCAGTACTTC. Translation gives CASSWDRTSYEQYF.

The chain joins TRBV6-5 to TRBJ1-2; 7 bases are a match to TRBD1. V lost 6 bases to trimming and J lost 3 bases; unmatched junction nucleotides: 10. The germline CDR1 and CDR2 sequences are MNHEY and SVGAGI. The length of the CDR3 is 15 residues. The CDR3, as DNA: TGTGCCAGCAGGGGGGGGACAGCTAATGACTATGGCTACACCTTC. Its translation: CASRGGTANDYGYTF.

CDR3 residues: CASKISSETRETQYF. The DNA for the CDR3 is TGTGCCAGCAAGATCTCTAGCGAGACCCGGGAGACCCAGTACTTC. The chain links TRBV6-5 to TRBJ2-5, with a weak D call TRBD2 (6 bases). Per germline, CDR1 MNHEY and CDR2 SVGAGI. The CDR3 runs 15 residues. V was pared by 7 bases and J by 5 bases, with 20 bases between.

The genes are TRBV27 and TRBJ1-2, with unresolved D. V was pared by 6 bases and J by 8 bases, with 13 bases between. This CDR3 has 12 residues. Per the germline V gene, CDR1 is MNHEY and CDR2 is SMNVEV (reference sequence). CDR3 amino acids: CASRTGLWGYTF. CDR3 sequence (DNA): TGTGCCAGCAGGACGGGGTTGTGGGGCTACACCTTC.

The table lists this clone with a count of one. The J gene is TRBJ1-3, the V gene TRBV13, with D possibly TRBD1 on 5 matching bases. The V end was cut by 7 bases, the J end by 9 bases, with 13 bases between. Germline values: CDR1 PRHDT, CDR2 FYEKMQ (reference sequence). The CDR3 sequence is 12 residues long. The CDR3 region has the DNA TGTGCCAGCACCCCTGGGGGAGGCACCATATATTTT. Translation gives CASTPGGGTIYF.

The V call is TRBV28, the J call TRBJ2-5, with TRBD2 matching 13 bases. The V and J ends lost 5 bases and 2 bases, in that order; junction bases with no gene match: 8. The CDR3 loop spans 17 amino acids. Germline CDR1 and CDR2: MDHEN and SYDVKM. The chain's CDR3 is CASSLWGTSGEQETQYF. Written as DNA, the CDR3 is TGTGCCAGCAGTCTCTGGGGGACTAGCGGGGAACAAGAGACCCAGTACTTC.

V usage is TRBV29-1 and J usage is TRBJ2-3; the match to TRBD1 covers 7 bases. CDR3 length: 15 amino acids. Germline-derived CDR1 and CDR2 are SQVTM and ANQGSEA. V gave up 4 bases and J gave up 6 bases; unmatched junction bases: 13. This chain's CDR3 is CSVGAAITGADTQYF. In DNA form, the CDR3 reads TGCAGCGTTGGCGCCGCGATCACAGGGGCGGATACGCAGTATTTT.

The chain carries TRBV2 and TRBJ1-2, with 9 bases that match TRBD1. In germline, CDR1 is SNHLY, CDR2 FYNNEI. V was pared by 7 bases and J by 4 bases, with 10 bases of the junction left unmatched. The CDR3 contains 15 residues. The DNA for the CDR3 is TGTGCCAGCAACCCCACAGGGGGCGCTGGCTATGGCTACACCTTC. The encoded protein is CASNPTGGAGYGYTF.

This chain uses TRBV12-5 with TRBJ2-3; weak D call: TRBD1 (5 bases). CDR3 length equals 13 residues. Per germline, CDR1 LGHNT and CDR2 FRNRAP. V was trimmed by 7 bases and J by 6 bases, leaving 14 bases between them. CDR3: CASAAPPGDTQYF. CDR3 DNA: TGTGCTAGTGCGGCGCCGCCAGGGGATACGCAGTATTTT.

This clone came up once. The CDR3 protein is CSASSGRAGNEQFF. The CDR3 nucleotides read TGCAGTGCTAGTAGTGGGAGGGCGGGCAATGAGCAGTTCTTC. The chain has TRBV20-1 and TRBJ2-1, with 7 bases fitting TRBD2. The CDR3 totals 14 residues. Trimming at V came to 3 bases and at J to 6 bases, leaving 8 bases not matched to a gene. Per the germline V gene, CDR1 is DFQATT and CDR2 is SNEGSKA (reference sequence).

The chain employs TRBV19 and TRBJ1-1, with D tentatively TRBD1 (5 bases). The CDR3 covers 15 residues. V lost 5 bases, J lost 6 bases, and 19 bases lay in between. The germline gives CDR1 LNHDA, CDR2 SQIVND (reference sequence). For the CDR3, the DNA is TGTGCCAGTAGTGGGGGGAGGGCCCCATCGCCTGAAGCTTTCTTT. Its translation: CASSGGRAPSPEAFF.

The gene calls are TRBV7-2 and TRBJ1-1; D is undetermined. The CDR3 sequence is 14 residues long. CDR1 and CDR2 (germline): SGHTA, FQGNSA. Trimming removed 3 bases from V and 0 bases from J, with 8 bases in between. CDR3 region: CASSFAVMNTEAFF. As DNA, the CDR3 is TGTGCCAGCAGCTTCGCGGTGATGAACACTGAAGCTTTCTTT.

The chain is built from TRBV5-4 and TRBJ2-5; D is undetermined. Germline V gene data show CDR1 as SGHNT and CDR2 as YYREEE (reference sequence). The ends were cut back, 0 bases at V and 5 bases at J, with 17 bases in the middle. The CDR3 has 16 amino acids. DNA of the CDR3: TGTGCCAGCAGCTTGGGGCCTTTAAAAGGGCTGGAGACCCAGTACTTC. It codes for CASSLGPLKGLETQYF.

The chain links TRBV19 to TRBJ2-5; D might be TRBD1 (6 bases). Germline loops: CDR1 LNHDA, CDR2 SQIVND (reference sequence). Trimming stripped 6 bases from V and 7 bases from J, with 18 bases between. The length of the CDR3 is 14 residues. CDR3 bases: TGTGCCAGTAGCCAGGGGCGGGCTCGCGGGACCCAGTACTTC. Translated, it gives CASSQGRARGTQYF.

The chain is built from TRBV6-4 and TRBJ1-1; weak D call: TRBD1 (5 bases). The CDR3 runs 13 residues. Trimming stripped 6 bases from V and 5 bases from J, with 13 bases between. Germline V lookup: CDR1 MRHNA, CDR2 SNTAGT. The CDR3 bases are TGTGCCAGCAGCCAGTGGGGGGGAACTGAAGCTTTCTTT. Residues: CASSQWGGTEAFF.

The chain recombines TRBV4-1 with TRBJ1-1; TRBD1 is a possible D gene (6 bases). CDR3 length: 14 residues. V lost 3 bases and J lost 1, with 9 bases in between. In germline, CDR1 is MGHRA, CDR2 YSYEKL. In nucleotides, the CDR3 is TGCGCCAGCAGCCAGCTAGGGGGGAACACTGAAGCTTTCTTT. It yields the protein CASSQLGGNTEAFF.

This sequence joins TRBV7-8 and TRBJ2-1; 10 positions agree with TRBD2. V dropped 5 bases and J dropped 3; count of bases not matched to a gene: 7. The CDR3 contains 16 residues. Germline lookup yields CDR1 SGHVS and CDR2 FQNEAQ. For the CDR3, the DNA is TGTGCCAGCAGCCTACAAAGCGGGAGGGTCTACAATGAGCAGTTCTTC. Translation: CASSLQSGRVYNEQFF.

The rearrangement joins TRBV6-5 to TRBJ2-1; 7 bases line up with TRBD1. The CDR3 sequence is 14 residues long. Trimming at V came to 6 bases and at J to 4 bases, leaving 6 bases not matched to a gene. CDR1 is MNHEY, CDR2 SVGAGI, per germline. As DNA, the CDR3 is TGTGCCAGCAGACCGGGACAGAGATACAATGAGCAGTTCTTC. Amino acids: CASRPGQRYNEQFF.

The chain couples TRBV7-9 to TRBJ1-2; unclear D gene. The germline V gene has CDR1 SEHNR and CDR2 FQNEAQ (reference sequence). CDR3 length equals 12 residues. V dropped 5 bases and J dropped 9 bases, with 13 bases sitting between them. The CDR3 loop is CASSQRGLSYTF. As DNA, the CDR3 is TGTGCCAGCAGCCAACGGGGTCTCAGCTACACCTTC.

To note about this clone: One end of the junction is discordant with germline, which a read error may explain. This sequence joins TRBV5-1 and TRBJ1-6; D might be TRBD1 (5 bases). This CDR3 has 14 amino acids. From germline, CDR1 is SGHRS and CDR2 YFSETQ. The CDR3 DNA reads as TGCGCCAGCACCTTGGGGGGAGGGAATTCACCCCTCCACTTT. Encoded protein: CASTLGGGNSPLHF.

This chain connects TRBV6-5 to TRBJ2-7, with 12 nucleotides matching TRBD1. Germline V gene sequence: CDR1 MNHEY, CDR2 SVGAGI. Trimming took 4 bases from V and 4 from J; bases not matched to a gene: 8. This CDR3 contains 16 residues. This chain's CDR3 is CASSSTGTGGGYEQYF. CDR3 DNA sequence: TGTGCCAGCAGTTCCACCGGGACAGGGGGCGGATACGAGCAGTACTTC.